This TCR beta chain appears in the sequencing data of a study of CD8 T cells in ankylosing spondylitis. Study results and caveats: There was reportedly significant enrichment of clones that were disease-linked in matched ankylosing spondylitis synovial fluid. Prior work had noted some motif variants in reactive arthritis blood and synovial fluid. Within ankylosing spondylitis blood, a TCR beta motif made up of seven to nine highly homologous variants appeared to be characteristic.

This clonotype was detected many times. As yet, its antigen is unknown. Molecular-barcoded quantitative 5'-RACE produced these TCR beta libraries. Via MiXCR, TCRdb re-called the 5' RACE reads, giving one row per CDR3 protein. The table shows 300,000 to 400,000 distinct CDR3 sequences, with 20% occurring only once. This CDR3 has 14 residues. V gave up 2 bases and J gave up 0 bases, with 5 bases separating them. Germline lookup yields CDR1 SGHKS and CDR2 YYEKEE (reference sequence). This receptor was obtained from a male donor with ankylosing spondylitis or in good health (not recorded which). Sample: blood, either unsorted or a sorted T cell fraction (not recorded which). The chain links TRBV5-5 to TRBJ2-2; D is undetermined. DNA of the CDR3: TGTGCCAGCAGCTTAGCTTCGAACACCGGGGAGCTGTTTTTT. This gives the protein CASSLASNTGELFF.